This T cell receptor (beta chain) was sequenced in a study of T-cell reconstitution after alpha-beta-depleted transplantation in children. This clonotype was counted a few times. Its antigen is undetermined. V lost 1 base to trimming and J lost 1 base, with 11 bases between them. Germline V gives CDR1 SGHTA, CDR2 FQGNSA. CDR3 length: 16 residues. Study-level findings and limits: In some patients, recipient T cells and intrathymic progenitors surviving conditioning explained high day-60 diversity. There were reportedly several hundred expanded graft clones from which alpha-beta T cells came about two months after transplant.

Molecular barcoding with unique molecular identifiers was used for the TCRbeta library. TCRdb redid the calling of the PCR reads with MiXCR, one entry per CDR3 protein. The profile shows 350,000 to 500,000 distinct CDR3 sequences, 43% of them singletons. The source is a girl aged 2-9 years with aplastic anemia, due to receive a stem cell transplant. The chain couples TRBV7-2 to TRBJ1-5, with D perhaps matching TRBD1 (5 bases). Specimen: PBMCs, collected before TCRalphabeta/CD19-depleted stem cell transplant. The CDR3 nucleotides read TGTGCCAGCAGCTTAGTATTCCGGGACAGCAATCAGCCCCAGCATTTT. It codes for CASSLVFRDSNQPQHF.